Listed below are T cell receptor beta chains from one sample, sequenced in a study of Ad26.COV2.S vaccination and SARS-CoV-2 variants. The protocol was immunoSEQ multiplex PCR, while the TCRdb copy is restricted to in-frame clones and leaves out a portion. The sample holds hundreds of thousands of clones, approximately 92% seen once. Sequenced material: peripheral blood, taken in a trial of Ad26.COV2.S vaccine versus placebo. The receptor source for this set is a person aged 18-60 years who received the Ad26.COV2.S COVID-19 vaccine or a placebo. Each CDR3 is given with its conserved first and last residue. The D gene is left open where the match is weak. Size values are once, few and many counts, or a class for expanded clones, and some rows have none.

d_gene,v_gene,abundance,j_gene,CDR3aa,CDR3nt
-,TRBV25-1,once,TRBJ1-1,CASSDWSPAEAFF,TGTGCCAGCAGTGATTGGTCCCCTGCTGAAGCTTTCTTT
-,TRBV7-9,-,TRBJ2-7,CASSLGAIYEQYF,TGTGCCAGCAGCTTAGGGGCAATCTACGAGCAGTACTTC
-,TRBV14,many,TRBJ1-2,CASRSDLNYGYTF,TGTGCCAGCAGATCGGATCTGAACTATGGCTACACCTTC
TRBD1,TRBV19,-,TRBJ2-7,CASSISGQGGEQYF,TGTGCCAGTAGTATTTCGGGACAGGGGGGCGAGCAGTACTTC
-,TRBV7-2,-,TRBJ2-3,CASSLGGADTQYF,TGTGCCAGCAGCTTAGGGGGGGCGGATACGCAGTATTTT
TRBD1,TRBV27,-,TRBJ1-2,CASSFLARGRINYGYTF,TGTGCCAGCAGTTTTTTGGCCAGGGGGAGGATCAACTATGGCTACACCTTC
-,TRBV4-3,-,TRBJ1-4,CASSQGPEKLFF,TGCGCCAGCAGCCAAGGGCCTGAAAAACTGTTTTTT
-,TRBV7-9,-,TRBJ1-4,CASSLAGGTSNEKLFF,TGTGCCAGCAGCTTAGCCGGCGGAACCTCCAATGAAAAACTGTTTTTT
-,TRBV30,-,TRBJ1-4,CAWSAGQTRDEKLFF,TGTGCCTGGAGTGCCGGACAGACGAGGGATGAAAAACTGTTTTTT
-,TRBV2,-,TRBJ2-2,CASRVNTGELFF,TGTGCCAGCAGAGTGAACACCGGGGAGCTGTTTTTT
-,TRBV5-1,-,TRBJ2-2,CASSSGTMNTGELFF,TGCGCCAGCAGCTCAGGCACAATGAACACCGGGGAGCTGTTTTTT
-,TRBV6-5,-,TRBJ2-7,CASSYSYRQASYEQYF,TGTGCCAGCAGTTACTCTTACCGGCAGGCCTCCTACGAGCAGTACTTC
-,TRBV7-2,-,TRBJ1-1,CASSVSGGTEAFF,TGTGCCAGCAGCGTCAGCGGGGGAACTGAAGCTTTCTTT
TRBD1,TRBV29-1,-,TRBJ2-7,CSVSGQGNYEQYF,TGCAGCGTCTCGGGACAGGGGAATTACGAGCAGTACTTC
-,TRBV5-1,-,TRBJ2-7,CASSRESYEQYF,TGCGCCAGCAGCCGGGAGAGCTACGAGCAGTACTTC
-,TRBV4-2,-,TRBJ2-7,CASSPTPSYEQYF,TGTGCCAGCAGCCCAACCCCGAGTTACGAGCAGTACTTC
TRBD2,TRBV7-6,-,TRBJ2-7,CASSPTGGSSYEQYF,TGTGCCAGCAGCCCCACGGGAGGCTCCTCCTACGAGCAGTACTTC
TRBD2,TRBV5-4,-,TRBJ2-1,CASSLTSGPYNEQFF,TGTGCCAGCAGTCTAACTAGCGGACCCTACAATGAGCAGTTCTTC